The clone carrying this TCR beta chain has just a few counts. Its target is unknown. Likely shared infections and vaccines: all three twin pairs were reared together. Germline-derived CDR1 and CDR2 are SNHLY and FYNNEI. The V segment lost 11 bases and the J segment 4 bases; nucleotides outside the gene matches: 7. The CDR3 spans 13 residues. The data were obtained in a study of identical twins' blood T cells. TCR cDNA libraries came from RNA via a modified published protocol. Each CDR3 protein is one row after TCRdb ran MiXCR on the 5' RACE reads. The sample records a few hundred thousand distinct CDR3 sequences, over 25% being singletons. Study observations and caveats: Twins reportedly had markedly more similar V usage than unrelated donors, even among out-of-frame TCRbeta clonotypes. Shared environment remains a possible cause of twin similarity.

The sequenced sample was PBMCs. This TCR was recovered from a woman aged 18-55 years in good health. V is TRBV2 and J is TRBJ2-2, with 7 bases fitting TRBD1. The chain's CDR3 is CARTGEGTGELFF. CDR3 DNA sequence: TGTGCCCGTACAGGGGAAGGCACCGGGGAGCTGTTTTTT. The full variable domain, rest sourced from reference TRBV2 and TRBJ2-2, is EPEVTQTPSHQVTQMGQEVILRCVPISNHLYFYWYRQILGQKVEFLVSFYNNEISEKSEIFDDQFSVERPDGSNFTLKIRSTKLEDSAMYFCARTGEGTGELFFGEGSRLTVL.